This TCR beta chain was documented in a study of T cell repertoires in aging, cancer and after chemotherapy. Study summary: The full dataset contained 8.5 million to 10 million TCR reads.

The template was genomic DNA from peripheral blood, not RNA. This clonotype is judged medium-sized. The germline gives CDR1 SGHAT, CDR2 FQDESV (reference sequence). CDR3 length: 16 amino acids. Trimming cost V 1 base and J 16 bases; bases outside gene matches: 16. A mixed TRB-A/B primer pool amplified rearranged TRB by multiplex touch-down PCR. One entry per CDR3 protein results from TCRdb running MiXCR on the multiplex PCR reads. The sample lists over 950 distinct CDR3 sequences, roughly 33% seen once, with around 37% in the top ten. The rearrangement joins TRBV11-1 to TRBJ2-1; 10 bases agree with TRBD1. What was sequenced was blood. The origin of this receptor is a human donor with a solid tumor. CDR3 DNA sequence: TGTGCCAGCAGCTTAGGAGACCCGGGACAGGGGCTTCCCGGATTCTTC. It specifies CASSLGDPGQGLPGFF.